This entry lists 10 T cell receptor beta chains sequenced from one sample in a study of blood T cell repertoires in COVID-19. Sequencing was performed with immunoSEQ multiplex PCR; in TCRdb, only in-frame clones are kept and a portion is missing. This table has 390,000 or so clones, more than 80% appearing once. Sequenced sample: PBMCs or T cells enriched from blood (not recorded which). The origin of the receptors is a man aged 18 to 29 who had recovered from COVID-19.

Comment on this clone: The sample contains more than one DNA sequence encoding this CDR3. This chain connects TRBV3-1 (or the pseudogene TRBV3-2) to TRBJ2-1, with 7 nucleotides matching TRBD2. V lost 4 bases to trimming and J lost 7 bases; unmatched junction nucleotides: 1. Germline V gene lookup returns CDR1 LGHDT and CDR2 YNNKEL (reference sequence). The CDR3 contains 12 residues. The CDR3, as DNA: TGTGCCAGCAGCCCTAGCGGTAATGAGCAGTTCTTC. Translation gives CASSPSGNEQFF.

V gene TRBV7-9 combines with J gene TRBJ1-1; 9 nucleotides align to TRBD1. Germline V gives CDR1 SEHNR, CDR2 FQNEAQ (reference sequence). The CDR3 spans 16 residues. Trimming removed 5 bases from V and 4 bases from J; junction bases left unmatched: 11. As DNA, the CDR3 is TGTGCCAGCAGCACGGGACAGGGAGGTGGTGGCACTGAAGCTTTCTTT. This encodes CASSTGQGGGGTEAFF.

This chain joins TRBV3-1 (or the pseudogene TRBV3-2) and TRBJ2-1; 7 nucleotides line up with TRBD2. Per germline, CDR1 LGHDT and CDR2 YNNKEL (reference sequence). V shed 1 base, J shed 8 bases, and the junction held 5 bases outside the gene matches. The CDR3 is 14 residues long. CDR3 in amino acids: CASSQVTGGYEQFF. In nucleotides, the CDR3 is TGTGCCAGCAGCCAAGTCACGGGGGGTTATGAGCAGTTCTTC.

The rearrangement links TRBV19 to TRBJ1-2, with 7 bases matching TRBD1. The CDR3 totals 14 residues. Germline values: CDR1 LNHDA, CDR2 SQIVND (reference sequence). After removal of 7 bases from V and 8 bases from J, the junction contained 13 bases not matched to a gene. DNA for the CDR3: TGTGCCAGTACCCCGGACAGGCCCTCCGGGGGCTACACCTTC. Protein: CASTPDRPSGGYTF.

This clone has just a few counts. This chain uses TRBV14 with TRBJ1-4, with TRBD1 as a possible D gene (5 bases). This CDR3 comprises 13 residues. The germline CDR1 and CDR2 sequences are SGHDN and FVKESK. Between the trimmed V and J ends, which lost 4 bases and 7 bases, there was a span of 10 bases. CDR3 coding DNA: TGTGCCAGCAGCCGCAGGGTGGTTGAAAAACTGTTTTTT. As protein: CASSRRVVEKLFF. Based on the CDR3 plus reference TRBV14 and TRBJ1-4, the full variable domain is EAGVTQFPSHSVIEKGQTVTLRCDPISGHDNLYWYRRVMGKEIKFLLHFVKESKQDESGMPNNRFLAERTGGTYSTLKVQPAELEDSGVYFCASSRRVVEKLFFGSGTQLSVL.

This clone was found a few times. The chain is built from TRBV9 and TRBJ2-5, with a tentative D call TRBD2 (5 bases). V lost 0 bases to trimming and J lost 4 bases, with 13 bases between them. This CDR3 spans 15 amino acids. Germline lookup yields CDR1 SGDLS and CDR2 YYNGEE. The CDR3 is CASSVEIVGGETQYF. As DNA, the CDR3 is TGTGCCAGCAGCGTAGAGATTGTAGGAGGAGAGACCCAGTACTTC.

This chain joins TRBV2 and TRBJ2-7, with 7 positions matching TRBD1. This CDR3 is 14 amino acids long. V trimming: 7 bases; J trimming: 1 base; junction bases outside the gene matches: 7. The germline CDR1 and CDR2 sequences are SNHLY and FYNNEI. The CDR3 reads CASIYRDRSYEQYF. Here the CDR3 DNA reads TGTGCCAGCATTTACCGGGACAGATCCTACGAGCAGTACTTC.

The rearrangement joins TRBV7-3 to TRBJ1-1; perhaps TRBD1 as D (6 bases). There are 14 residues in the CDR3. From germline, CDR1 is SGHTA and CDR2 FQGTGA. V was shortened by 5 bases and J by 7 bases, with 17 bases between the two germline ends. CDR3 residues: CASSPERQASEAFF. CDR3 nucleotide sequence: TGTGCCAGCAGCCCGGAGCGACAGGCGAGTGAAGCTTTCTTT.

This clone has a handful of counts. The chain recombines TRBV18 with TRBJ1-4; D gene uncertain. CDR3 size: 15 residues. The V gene's germline CDR1 is KGHSH and CDR2 LQKENI. The V gene lost 2 bases and the J gene lost 4 bases, with 11 bases spanning the gap. In DNA, the CDR3 is TGTGCCAGCTCACCAAGGACGGACTTTAATGAAAAACTGTTTTTT. It is translated as CASSPRTDFNEKLFF.

The chain uses TRBV4-1 and TRBJ2-7, with 7 bases lining up with TRBD2. V shed 1 base, J shed 1 base, and the junction held 1 base outside the gene matches. The CDR3 spans 14 residues. CDR1 MGHRA and CDR2 YSYEKL come from the germline V gene. CDR3: CASSQGTRSYEQYF. The CDR3 DNA reads TGCGCCAGCAGCCAAGGGACTAGATCCTACGAGCAGTACTTC.